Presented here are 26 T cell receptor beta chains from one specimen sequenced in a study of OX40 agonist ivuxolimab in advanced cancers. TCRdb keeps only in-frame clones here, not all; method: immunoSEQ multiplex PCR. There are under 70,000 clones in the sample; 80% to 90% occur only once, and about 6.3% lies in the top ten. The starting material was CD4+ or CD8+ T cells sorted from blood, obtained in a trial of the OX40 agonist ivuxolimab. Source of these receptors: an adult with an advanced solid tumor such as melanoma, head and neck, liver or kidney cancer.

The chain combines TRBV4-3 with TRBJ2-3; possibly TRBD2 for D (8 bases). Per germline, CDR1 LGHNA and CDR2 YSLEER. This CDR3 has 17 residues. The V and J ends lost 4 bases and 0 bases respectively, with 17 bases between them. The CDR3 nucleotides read TGCGCCAGCAGCCCCCAGGGGGGACTAGAAAGCACAGATACGCAGTATTTT. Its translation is CASSPQGGLESTDTQYF.

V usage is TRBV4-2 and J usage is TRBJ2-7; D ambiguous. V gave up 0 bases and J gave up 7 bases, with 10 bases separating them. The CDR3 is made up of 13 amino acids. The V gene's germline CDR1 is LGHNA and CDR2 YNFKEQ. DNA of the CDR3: TGTGCCAGCAGCCAAGATTTACAGTTAGAGCAGTACTTC. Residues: CASSQDLQLEQYF.

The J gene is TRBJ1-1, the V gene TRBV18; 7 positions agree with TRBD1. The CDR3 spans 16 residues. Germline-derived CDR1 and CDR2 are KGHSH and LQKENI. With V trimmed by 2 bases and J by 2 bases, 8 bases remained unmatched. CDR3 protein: CASSPKLTGSNTEAFF. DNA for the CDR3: TGTGCCAGCTCACCAAAATTGACAGGGAGCAACACTGAAGCTTTCTTT.

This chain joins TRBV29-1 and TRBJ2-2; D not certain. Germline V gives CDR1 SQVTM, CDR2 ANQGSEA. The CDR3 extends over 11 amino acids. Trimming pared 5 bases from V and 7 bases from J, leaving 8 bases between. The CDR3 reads CSVWGSGELFF. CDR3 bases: TGCAGCGTTTGGGGTAGCGGGGAGCTGTTTTTT.

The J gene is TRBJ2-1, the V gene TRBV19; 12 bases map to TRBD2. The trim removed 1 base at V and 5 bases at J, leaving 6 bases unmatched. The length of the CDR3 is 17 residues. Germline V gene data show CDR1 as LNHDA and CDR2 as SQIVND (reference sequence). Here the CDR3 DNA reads TGTGCCAGTAGTATAGCCCCAGGACTAGCGGGGAACAATGAGCAGTTCTTC. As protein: CASSIAPGLAGNNEQFF.

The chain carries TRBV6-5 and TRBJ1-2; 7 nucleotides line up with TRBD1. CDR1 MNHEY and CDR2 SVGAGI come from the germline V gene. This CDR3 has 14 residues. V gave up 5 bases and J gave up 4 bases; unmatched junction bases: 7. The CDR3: CASSEPGQTYGYTF. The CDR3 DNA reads TGTGCCAGCAGTGAGCCGGGACAGACCTATGGCTACACCTTC.

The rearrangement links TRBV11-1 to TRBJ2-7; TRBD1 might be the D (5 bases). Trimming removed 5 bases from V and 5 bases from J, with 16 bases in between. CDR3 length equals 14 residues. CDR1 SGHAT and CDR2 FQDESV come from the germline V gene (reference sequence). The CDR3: CASSESIDSHEQYF. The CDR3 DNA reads TGTGCCAGCAGCGAAAGTATCGACAGTCACGAGCAGTACTTC.

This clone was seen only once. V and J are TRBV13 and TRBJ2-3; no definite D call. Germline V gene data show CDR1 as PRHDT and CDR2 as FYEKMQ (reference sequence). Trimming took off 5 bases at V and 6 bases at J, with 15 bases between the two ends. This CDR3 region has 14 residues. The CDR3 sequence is CASSPVVAADTQYF. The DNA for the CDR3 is TGTGCCAGCAGCCCCGTCGTAGCCGCGGATACGCAGTATTTT. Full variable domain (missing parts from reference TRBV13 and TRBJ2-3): AAGVIQSPRHLIKEKRETATLKCYPIPRHDTVYWYQQGPGQDPQFLISFYEKMQSDKGSIPDRFSAQQFSDYHSELNMSSLELGDSALYFCASSPVVAADTQYFGPGTRLTVL.

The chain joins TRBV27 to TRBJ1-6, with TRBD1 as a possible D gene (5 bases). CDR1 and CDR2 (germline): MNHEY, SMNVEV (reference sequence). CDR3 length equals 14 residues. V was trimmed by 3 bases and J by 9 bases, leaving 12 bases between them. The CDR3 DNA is TGTGCCAGCAGTTTGGTAGGGGCAAGTTCACCCCTCCACTTT. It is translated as CASSLVGASSPLHF.

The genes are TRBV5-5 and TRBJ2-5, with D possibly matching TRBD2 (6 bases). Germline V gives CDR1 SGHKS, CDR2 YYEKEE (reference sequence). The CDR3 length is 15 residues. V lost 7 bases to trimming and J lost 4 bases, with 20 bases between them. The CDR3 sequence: CASGLAMVEGETQYF. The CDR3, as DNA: TGTGCCAGCGGTCTGGCCATGGTGGAGGGAGAGACCCAGTACTTC.

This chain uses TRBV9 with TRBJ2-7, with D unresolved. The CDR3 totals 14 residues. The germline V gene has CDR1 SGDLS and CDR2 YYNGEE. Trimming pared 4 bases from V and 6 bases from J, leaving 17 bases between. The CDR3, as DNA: TGTGCCAGCAGCCAATGGGGTGAAGGTAGCGAGCAGTACTTC. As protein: CASSQWGEGSEQYF.

CDR3 region: CASSLRRTSTDTQYF. CDR3 nucleotide sequence: TGTGCCAGCAGCTTACGCAGGACTAGCACAGATACGCAGTATTTT. The V gene is TRBV13, the J gene TRBJ2-3; D may be TRBD2 (5 bases). With 2 bases removed from V and 0 bases from J, the gap between germline ends came to 9 bases. The CDR3 contains 15 residues. CDR1 and CDR2 from the germline V gene are PRHDT and FYEKMQ (reference sequence).

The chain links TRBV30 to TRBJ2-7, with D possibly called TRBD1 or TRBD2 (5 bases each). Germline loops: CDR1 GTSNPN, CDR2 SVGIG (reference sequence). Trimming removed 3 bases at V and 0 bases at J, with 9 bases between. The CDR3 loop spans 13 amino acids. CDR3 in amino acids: CAWSPGSSYEQYF. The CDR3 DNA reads TGTGCCTGGAGCCCAGGGAGCTCCTACGAGCAGTACTTC. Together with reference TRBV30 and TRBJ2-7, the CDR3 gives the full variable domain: SQTIHQWPATLVQPVGSPLSLECTVEGTSNPNLYWYRQAAGRGLQLLFYSVGIGQISSEVPQNLSASRPQDRQFILSSKKLLLSDSGFYLCAWSPGSSYEQYFGPGTRLTVT.

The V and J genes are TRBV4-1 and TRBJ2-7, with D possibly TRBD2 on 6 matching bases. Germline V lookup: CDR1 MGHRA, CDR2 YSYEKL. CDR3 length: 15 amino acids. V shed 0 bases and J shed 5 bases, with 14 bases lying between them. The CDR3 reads CASSQDGSRGNEQYF. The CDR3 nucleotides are TGCGCCAGCAGCCAAGACGGGTCGCGGGGTAACGAGCAGTACTTC.

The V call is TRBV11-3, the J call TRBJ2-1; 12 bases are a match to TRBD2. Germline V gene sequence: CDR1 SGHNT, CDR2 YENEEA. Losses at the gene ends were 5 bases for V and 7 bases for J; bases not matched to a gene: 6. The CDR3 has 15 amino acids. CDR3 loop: CASSETSGSLNEQFF. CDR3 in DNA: TGTGCCAGCAGCGAGACTAGCGGGAGTTTGAATGAGCAGTTCTTC.

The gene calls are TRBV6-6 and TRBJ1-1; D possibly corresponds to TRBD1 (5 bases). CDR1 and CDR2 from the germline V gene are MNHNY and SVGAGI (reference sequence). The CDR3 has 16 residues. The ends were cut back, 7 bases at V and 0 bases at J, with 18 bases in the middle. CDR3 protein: CASTGTGVTLNTEAFF. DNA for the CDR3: TGTGCCAGCACCGGAACGGGGGTCACCTTGAACACTGAAGCTTTCTTT.

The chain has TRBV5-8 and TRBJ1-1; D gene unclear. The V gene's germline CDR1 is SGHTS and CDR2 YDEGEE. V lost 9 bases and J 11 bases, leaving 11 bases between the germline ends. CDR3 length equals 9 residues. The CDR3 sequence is CATSGNAFF. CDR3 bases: TGTGCCACCTCGGGGAATGCTTTCTTT.

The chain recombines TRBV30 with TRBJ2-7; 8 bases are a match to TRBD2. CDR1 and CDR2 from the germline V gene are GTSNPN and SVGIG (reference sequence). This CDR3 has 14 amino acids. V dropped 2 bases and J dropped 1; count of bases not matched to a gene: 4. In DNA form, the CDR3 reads TGTGCCTGGAGTTCCAGCGGGGGTTCCTACGAGCAGTACTTC. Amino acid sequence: CAWSSSGGSYEQYF.

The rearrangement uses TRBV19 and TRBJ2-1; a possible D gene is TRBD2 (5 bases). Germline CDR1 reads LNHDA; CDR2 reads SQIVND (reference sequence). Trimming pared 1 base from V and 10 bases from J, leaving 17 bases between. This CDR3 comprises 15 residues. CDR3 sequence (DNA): TGTGCCAGTAGTATAGGCCTAGGAGGATCGTACGAGCAGTTCTTC. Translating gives CASSIGLGGSYEQFF.

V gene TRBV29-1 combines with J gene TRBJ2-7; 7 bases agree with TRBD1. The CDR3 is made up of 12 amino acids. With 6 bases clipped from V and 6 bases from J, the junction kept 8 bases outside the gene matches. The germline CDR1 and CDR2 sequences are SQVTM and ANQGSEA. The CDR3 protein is CSVTPPGGEQYF. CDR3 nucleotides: TGCAGCGTGACGCCCCCAGGGGGCGAGCAGTACTTC.

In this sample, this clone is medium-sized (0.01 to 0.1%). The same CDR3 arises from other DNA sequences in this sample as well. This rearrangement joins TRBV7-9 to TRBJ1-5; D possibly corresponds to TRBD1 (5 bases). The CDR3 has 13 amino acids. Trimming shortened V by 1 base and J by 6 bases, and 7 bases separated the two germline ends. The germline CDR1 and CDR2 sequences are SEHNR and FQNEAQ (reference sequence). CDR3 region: CASSLGGSQPQHF. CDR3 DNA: TGTGCCAGCAGCTTAGGGGGCAGTCAGCCCCAGCATTTT.

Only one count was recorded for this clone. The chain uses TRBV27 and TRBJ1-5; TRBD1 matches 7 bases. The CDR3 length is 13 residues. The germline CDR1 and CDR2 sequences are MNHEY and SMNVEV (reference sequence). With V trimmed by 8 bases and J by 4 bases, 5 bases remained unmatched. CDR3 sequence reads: CASAWDRNQPQHF. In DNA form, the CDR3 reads TGTGCCAGCGCCTGGGACAGAAATCAGCCCCAGCATTTT.

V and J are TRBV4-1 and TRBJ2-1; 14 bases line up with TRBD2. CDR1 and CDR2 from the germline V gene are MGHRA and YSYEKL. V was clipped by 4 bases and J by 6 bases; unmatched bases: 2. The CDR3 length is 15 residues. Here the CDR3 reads CASSPTSGGANEQFF. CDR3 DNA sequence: TGCGCCAGCAGCCCGACTAGCGGGGGGGCCAATGAGCAGTTCTTC.

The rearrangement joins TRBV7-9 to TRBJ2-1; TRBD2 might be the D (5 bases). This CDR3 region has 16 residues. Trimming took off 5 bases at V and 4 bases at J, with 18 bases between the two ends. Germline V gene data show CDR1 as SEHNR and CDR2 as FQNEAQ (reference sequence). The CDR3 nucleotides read TGTGCCAGCAGCATGAAAGACTACCCGCCTTACAATGAGCAGTTCTTC. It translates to CASSMKDYPPYNEQFF. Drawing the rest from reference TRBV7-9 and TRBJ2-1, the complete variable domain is DTGVSQNPRHKITKRGQNVTFRCDPISEHNRLYWYRQTLGQGPEFLTYFQNEAQLEKSRLLSDRFSAERPKGSFSTLEIQRTEQGDSAMYLCASSMKDYPPYNEQFFGPGTRLTVL.

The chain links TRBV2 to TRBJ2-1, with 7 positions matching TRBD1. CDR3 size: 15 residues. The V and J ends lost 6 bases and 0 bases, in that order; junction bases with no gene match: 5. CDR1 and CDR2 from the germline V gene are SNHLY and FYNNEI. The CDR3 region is CASRPGQNSYNEQFF. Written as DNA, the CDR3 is TGTGCCAGCAGACCGGGACAGAACTCCTACAATGAGCAGTTCTTC.

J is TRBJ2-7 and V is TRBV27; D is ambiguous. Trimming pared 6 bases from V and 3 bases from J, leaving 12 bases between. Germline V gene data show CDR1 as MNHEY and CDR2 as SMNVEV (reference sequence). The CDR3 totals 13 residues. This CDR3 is CASSPTDDYEQYF. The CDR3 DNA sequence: TGTGCCAGCAGCCCCACCGACGACTACGAGCAGTACTTC.